This section outlines one T cell receptor beta chain sequence together with its context. The antigen remains unidentified. This CDR3 has 16 residues. J was trimmed by 1 base and V by 1 base; bases with no gene match: 6. Germline V gene sequence: CDR1 SEHNR, CDR2 FQNEAQ (reference sequence). This entry comes from a study of PD-1 blockade in classical Hodgkin lymphoma. General study findings and limits: TCR diversity in CD4+, not CD8+, cells rose significantly by C4D1. Complete responders started with a diversity level that resembled newly diagnosed patients at baseline.

There was relapse after autologous stem cell transplantation in every patient, and there was variation in brentuximab vedotin exposure. Classifying best responses yielded complete response, partial response or progressive disease. The protocol was immunoSEQ multiplex PCR, while the TCRdb copy is restricted to in-frame clones and leaves out a portion. The sample holds nearly 25,000 clones, 65% to 80% seen once. Sequences were derived from peripheral blood mononuclear cells (PBMCs), sampled before the second cycle of nivolumab. The receptor's source is a human donor with classical Hodgkin lymphoma. The rearrangement uses TRBV7-9 and TRBJ1-1, with 7 bases lining up with TRBD1. The CDR3, as DNA: TGTGCCAGCAGCTTAGGGAGCAGGGGGAGGAACACTGAAGCTTTCTTT. Translated, it gives CASSLGSRGRNTEAFF.